The present entry profiles one TCR beta chain with its context. The entry originates in a study of blood T cell repertoires in COVID-19. The wider study: PBMCs, B-cell-depleted T cells, or T cells provided the cDNA or gDNA that made up the material.

The germline CDR1 and CDR2 sequences are MDHEN and SYDVKM. The CDR3 covers 16 residues. Germline trimming cut 6 bases from V and 5 bases from J; bases unmatched to any gene: 10. TCRdb keeps only in-frame clones here, not all; method: immunoSEQ multiplex PCR. Here the sample spans approximately 90,000 clones, roughly 80% being singletons. J is TRBJ2-7 and V is TRBV28, with 13 positions matching TRBD2. Sequenced sample: peripheral blood. The clonotype was recovered from a man aged 55 to 70 with acute or convalescent COVID-19. CDR3: CASRETLAGGGDEQYF. The CDR3 region has the DNA TGTGCCAGCAGAGAGACACTAGCGGGAGGGGGTGACGAGCAGTACTTC. Drawing the rest from reference TRBV28 and TRBJ2-7, the complete variable domain is DVKVTQSSRYLVKRTGEKVFLECVQDMDHENMFWYRQDPGLGLRLIYFSYDVKMKEKGDIPEGYSVSREKKERFSLILESASTNQTSMYLCASRETLAGGGDEQYFGPGTRLTVT.